This T cell receptor (beta chain) emerged from a study of neurological immune-mediated disorders. General observations from the study: Expanded clones shared no CDR3 amino acid sequences across subjects, suggesting private repertoires in all groups.

This clonotype has ten or more counts. Its matching antigen is unknown. The time point was: longitudinal time-point 3. PBMCs numbering 2 million and stored at -80 C yielded the unsorted libraries. Synthesis of cDNA was carried out by template-switch 5'RACE. The reaction used 10-nucleotide random UMIs. One entry per CDR3 protein, called by TCRdb with MiXCR from the 5' RACE reads. The data contain more than 95,000 distinct CDR3 sequences, about a tenth of them singletons. The CDR3 loop spans 15 amino acids. Trimming took 0 bases from V and 5 from J; bases not matched to a gene: 5. Germline V gene lookup returns CDR1 SGHRS and CDR2 YFSETQ.

The chain employs TRBV5-1 and TRBJ1-2, with 9 nucleotides matching TRBD1. What was sequenced was PBMCs. This clonotype originated in a female donor with HTLV-1-associated myelopathy (HAM/TSP). CDR3 sequence reads: CASSLELGQGYGYTF. CDR3 bases: TGCGCCAGCAGCTTGGAATTGGGACAGGGTTATGGCTACACCTTC. Together with reference TRBV5-1 and TRBJ1-2, the CDR3 gives the full variable domain: KAGVTQTPRYLIKTRGQQVTLSCSPISGHRSVSWYQQTPGQGLQFLFEYFSETQRNKGNFPGRFSGRQFSNSRSEMNVSTLELGDSALYLCASSLELGQGYGYTFGSGTRLTVV.